This T cell receptor beta chain was documented in a study of tumour-infiltrating T cells in Burkitt lymphoma. On the study more broadly: Survival, overall and progression-free, tracked with productive clonality.

TCRdb keeps only in-frame clones here, not all; method: immunoSEQ multiplex PCR. This table holds about 13,000 clones, approximately 85% found once. Germline CDR1 and CDR2: LNHDA and SQIVND (reference sequence). This CDR3 region has 11 residues. V was trimmed by 5 bases and J by 3 bases, leaving 2 bases between them. Sequenced material: tumor tissue. The chain carries TRBV19 and TRBJ1-5; D gene unclear. This receptor was taken from a human donor with diffuse large B-cell lymphoma. This CDR3 is CASSSNQPQHF. The CDR3 coding sequence is TGTGCCAGTAGTTCCAATCAGCCCCAGCATTTT. Complete variable domain (other parts from reference TRBV19 and TRBJ1-5): DGGITQSPKYLFRKEGQNVTLSCEQNLNHDAMYWYRQDPGQGLRLIYYSQIVNDFQKGDIAEGYSVSREKKESFPLTVTSAQKNPTAFYLCASSSNQPQHFGDGTRLSIL.